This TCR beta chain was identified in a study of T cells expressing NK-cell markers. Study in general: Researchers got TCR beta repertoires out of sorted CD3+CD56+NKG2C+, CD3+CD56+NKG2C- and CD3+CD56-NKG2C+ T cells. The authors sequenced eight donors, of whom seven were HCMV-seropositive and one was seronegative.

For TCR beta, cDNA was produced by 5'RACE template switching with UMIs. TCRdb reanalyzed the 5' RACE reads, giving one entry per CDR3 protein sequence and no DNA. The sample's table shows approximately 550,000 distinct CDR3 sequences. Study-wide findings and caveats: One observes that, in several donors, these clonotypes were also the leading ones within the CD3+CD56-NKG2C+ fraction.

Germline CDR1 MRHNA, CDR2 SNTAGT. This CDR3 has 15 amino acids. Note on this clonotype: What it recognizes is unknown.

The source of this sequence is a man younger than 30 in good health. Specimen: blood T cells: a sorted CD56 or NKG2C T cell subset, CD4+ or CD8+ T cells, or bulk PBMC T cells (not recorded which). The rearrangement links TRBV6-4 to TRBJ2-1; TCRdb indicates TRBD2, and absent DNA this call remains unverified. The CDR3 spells CASSGASGAYNEQFF.